These 11 T cell receptor beta chains came from one sample sequenced in a study of immune evolution from preneoplasia to lung adenocarcinoma. Assay used: immunoSEQ multiplex PCR; TCRdb lists only in-frame clones, some missing. The sample has about 6,500 clones, about 73% seen once; the top ten hold around 9.1%. The specimen sequenced was FFPE lung adenocarcinoma in situ tissue. These receptors were obtained from a donor at least 70 years old with lung adenocarcinoma.

The genes are TRBV28 and TRBJ1-1, with TRBD1 as a possible D gene (5 bases). Germline CDR1 reads MDHEN; CDR2 reads SYDVKM. The CDR3 is made up of 13 amino acids. V lost 2 bases to trimming and J lost 6 bases, with 10 bases between them. CDR3 protein: CASSLEGEPEAFF. The CDR3 DNA follows: TGTGCCAGCAGTTTAGAAGGGGAGCCTGAAGCTTTCTTT. Using reference TRBV28 and TRBJ1-1 for the parts outside the CDR3, the full variable domain is DVKVTQSSRYLVKRTGEKVFLECVQDMDHENMFWYRQDPGLGLRLIYFSYDVKMKEKGDIPEGYSVSREKKERFSLILESASTNQTSMYLCASSLEGEPEAFFGQGTRLTVV.

This clone was detected once. The chain links TRBV5-5 to TRBJ2-1, with 14 bases matching TRBD2. The V and J ends lost 4 bases and 8 bases, in that order; junction bases with no gene match: 11. CDR1 and CDR2 (germline): SGHKS, YYEKEE (reference sequence). The CDR3 extends over 17 amino acids. CDR3 sequence (DNA): TGTGCCAGCAGCCTATCACTAGGGACTAGCGGGGGATATGAGCAGTTCTTC. Translating it yields CASSLSLGTSGGYEQFF.

By share, this clone counts as large (0.1 to 1%). The chain couples TRBV5-1 to TRBJ1-2; TRBD1 is a possible D gene (5 bases). Trimming took off 4 bases at V and 5 bases at J, with 9 bases between the two ends. Germline V gene sequence: CDR1 SGHRS, CDR2 YFSETQ. The CDR3 loop spans 12 amino acids. The CDR3 spells CASSKGEYGYTF. Written as DNA, the CDR3 is TGCGCCAGCAGCAAAGGGGAGTATGGCTACACCTTC. Full variable domain (outside the CDR3, taken from reference TRBV5-1 and TRBJ1-2): KAGVTQTPRYLIKTRGQQVTLSCSPISGHRSVSWYQQTPGQGLQFLFEYFSETQRNKGNFPGRFSGRQFSNSRSEMNVSTLELGDSALYLCASSKGEYGYTFGSGTRLTVV.

In its sample, this clone was seen a few times. The chain carries TRBV13 and TRBJ1-1, with 7 positions matching TRBD1. Germline V gene lookup returns CDR1 PRHDT and CDR2 FYEKMQ (reference sequence). The CDR3 runs to 15 residues. Trimming cost V 4 bases and J 1 base; bases outside gene matches: 6. The CDR3 sequence: CASSYYRGGNTEAFF. In nucleotides, the CDR3 is TGTGCCAGCAGCTACTACAGGGGAGGGAACACTGAAGCTTTCTTT. Combining the CDR3 with reference TRBV13 and TRBJ1-1 gives the whole variable domain AAGVIQSPRHLIKEKRETATLKCYPIPRHDTVYWYQQGPGQDPQFLISFYEKMQSDKGSIPDRFSAQQFSDYHSELNMSSLELGDSALYFCASSYYRGGNTEAFFGQGTRLTVV.

V gene TRBV12-5 combines with J gene TRBJ1-1, with D possibly TRBD1 on 5 matching bases. V was shortened by 1 base and J by 3 bases, with 9 bases between the two germline ends. Germline loops: CDR1 LGHNT, CDR2 FRNRAP. CDR3 length: 14 amino acids. The CDR3 DNA follows: TGTGCTAGTGGTTTGGGGGGGGGACACACTGAAGCTTTCTTT. Residues: CASGLGGGHTEAFF.

The chain combines TRBV30 with TRBJ1-1, with D possibly TRBD1 on 5 matching bases. The CDR3 is 14 residues long. Germline CDR1 and CDR2: GTSNPN and SVGIG (reference sequence). V was shortened by 1 base and J by 6 bases, with 15 bases between the two germline ends. The CDR3 sequence: CAWSGTGEVAEAFF. The CDR3 nucleotides read TGTGCCTGGAGTGGAACGGGGGAGGTGGCTGAAGCTTTCTTT.

V is TRBV7-8 and J is TRBJ2-7; D is unresolved. Trimming took off 8 bases at V and 2 bases at J, with 7 bases between the two ends. Germline-derived CDR1 and CDR2 are SGHVS and FQNEAQ. The CDR3 has 11 residues. DNA of the CDR3: TGTGCCAGCGTACTCACCTACGAGCAGTACTTC. It translates to CASVLTYEQYF. The variable domain in full, completed from reference TRBV7-8 and TRBJ2-7, reads GAGVSQSPRYKVAKRGQDVALRCDPISGHVSLFWYQQALGQGPEFLTYFQNEAQLDKSGLPSDRFFAERPEGSVSTLKIQRTQQEDSAVYLCASVLTYEQYFGPGTRLTVT.

This clone was found once. The V gene is TRBV2, the J gene TRBJ2-3, with TRBD1 identical over 7 bases. Germline trimming cut 10 bases from V and 1 base from J; bases unmatched to any gene: 8. The CDR3 runs to 14 residues. CDR1 SNHLY and CDR2 FYNNEI come from the germline V gene. CDR3 nucleotides: TGTGCCACCAAAGGGGGCAGGGGCACAGATACGCAGTATTTT. Residues: CATKGGRGTDTQYF.

The chain combines TRBV25-1 with TRBJ1-3; D remains ambiguous. Germline loops: CDR1 MGHDK, CDR2 SYGVNS. V gave up 3 bases and J gave up 0 bases, with 6 bases separating them. The length of the CDR3 is 14 residues. This chain's CDR3 is CASSDRGSGNTIYF. The CDR3 DNA follows: TGTGCCAGCAGTGATCGCGGCTCTGGAAACACCATATATTTT.

This clone was seen a few times. V and J are TRBV19 and TRBJ1-4; D ambiguous. From germline, CDR1 is LNHDA and CDR2 SQIVND (reference sequence). The CDR3 extends over 15 amino acids. Trimming pared 4 bases from V and 8 bases from J, leaving 17 bases between. Here the CDR3 DNA reads TGTGCCAGTAGTAGTGACGGGCAGCTAGACGAAAAACTGTTTTTT. This codes for CASSSDGQLDEKLFF. Drawing the rest from reference TRBV19 and TRBJ1-4, the complete variable domain is DGGITQSPKYLFRKEGQNVTLSCEQNLNHDAMYWYRQDPGQGLRLIYYSQIVNDFQKGDIAEGYSVSREKKESFPLTVTSAQKNPTAFYLCASSSDGQLDEKLFFGSGTQLSVL.

The chain carries TRBV19 and TRBJ1-1, with 7 positions matching TRBD1. V lost 7 bases, J lost 3 bases, and 5 bases stayed unmatched. This CDR3 has 13 residues. The germline gives CDR1 LNHDA, CDR2 SQIVND (reference sequence). Here the CDR3 DNA reads TGTGCCAGTACCCCGGGACAGTACACTGAAGCTTTCTTT. Its translation is CASTPGQYTEAFF.